The 6 T cell receptor beta chains below were found in one sample sequenced in a study of blood T cells in healthy people across ages. Through a sample-barcoded 5' primer and a J-beta primer mix, a second PCR was run for about 6 to 11 cycles. TCRdb independently ran MiXCR on the 5' RACE reads; one entry per CDR3 protein. The repertoire consists of about 640,000 distinct CDR3 sequences, with roughly 31% occurring once and the leading ten covering less than 20%. The sample was blood. The receptors derive from a woman aged 80 or over in good health.

This clonotype was seen at least ten times. The chain employs TRBV24-1 and TRBJ1-5, with 7 positions matching TRBD1. Germline values: CDR1 KGHDR, CDR2 SFDVKD. The CDR3 length is 16 residues. J was trimmed by 0 bases and V by 7 bases; bases with no gene match: 8. The CDR3 sequence: CATRDYRDSSNQPQHF. CDR3 DNA: TGTGCCACCAGGGACTACCGGGACAGTAGCAATCAGCCCCAGCATTTT.

This clonotype was observed a handful of times. The J gene is TRBJ1-1, the V gene TRBV19; D is perhaps TRBD1 (5 bases). The CDR3 extends over 15 amino acids. V was trimmed by 6 bases and J by 4 bases, leaving 18 bases between them. Germline V gene data show CDR1 as LNHDA and CDR2 as SQIVND (reference sequence). The chain's CDR3 is CASSPTVWGVTEAFF. CDR3 nucleotide sequence: TGTGCCAGTAGCCCGACAGTATGGGGTGTCACTGAAGCTTTCTTT.

This clonotype was counted ten times or more. The chain is built from TRBV9 and TRBJ2-7; possible D gene TRBD1, 6 bases. Germline V gene lookup returns CDR1 SGDLS and CDR2 YYNGEE. The CDR3 extends over 14 amino acids. The V end lost 0 bases, the J end lost 2 bases, and 9 bases lay between the germline ends. CDR3 sequence reads: CASSVGGQAYEQYF. CDR3 nucleotides: TGTGCCAGCAGCGTAGGGGGGCAGGCCTACGAGCAGTACTTC.

This clonotype was found many times. The CDR3 nucleotides are TGTGCCAGCAGCTCGACAGGGTGGGGTGAGCAGTTCTTC. This encodes CASSSTGWGEQFF. This chain joins TRBV7-7 and TRBJ2-1; 7 bases agree with TRBD1. Looked up from germline, CDR1 is SSHAT and CDR2 is FNYEAQ (reference sequence). The ends lost 4 bases at V and 9 bases at J; junction bases unmatched: 6. CDR3 length: 13 residues.

The sample holds many counts of this clonotype. A junction end diverges from the germline sequence, so it may reflect a read error. J is TRBJ2-1 and V is TRBV4-1, with D perhaps matching TRBD1 or TRBD2 (6 bases each). The DNA end is a closer match to TRBJ2-7, so the J assignment may be wrong. CDR3 length: 14 amino acids. Germline V gene lookup returns CDR1 MGHRA and CDR2 YSYEKL. CDR3 in amino acids: CASSPSGGYNEQYF. CDR3 in DNA: TGTGCCAGCAGTCCCTCCGGGGGCTACAATGAGCAGTACTTC.

This clonotype was observed a single time. This clone may be a read error of a much larger clone one base away. The chain uses TRBV6-2 or TRBV6-3 and TRBJ2-7; D unclear. V gave up 8 bases and J gave up 1 base, with 9 bases separating them. Germline loops: CDR1 MNHEY, CDR2 SVGEGT. The CDR3 is 12 residues long. In DNA, the CDR3 is TGTGCCAGCTCCCGTTTTTCCTACGAGCAGTACGTC. This translates into CASSRFSYEQYV.